The clone carrying this TCR beta chain was recorded a few times. A J-beta primer mix and a sample-barcoded 5' primer were used in a second PCR of about 6 to 12 cycles. MiXCR, applied by TCRdb to the 5' RACE reads, yields one record per CDR3 protein. The sample shows roughly 1,700,000 distinct CDR3 sequences, approximately 28% of them seen only once. This sample is part of a study of blood T cells in healthy people across ages. Germline assignment: CDR1 ENHRY and CDR2 SYGVKD. V gave up 3 bases and J gave up 14 bases; unmatched junction bases: 11. The CDR3 length is 14 residues. The rearrangement uses TRBV10-3 and TRBJ2-1; 9 bases are shared with TRBD2. The sequencing sample was made of blood. The clonotype originates from a woman in her twenties or thirties in good health. CDR3 amino acids: CAISDLDSGTSKFF. The CDR3 DNA is TGTGCCATCAGTGACCTTGATTCGGGGACTAGCAAGTTCTTC.